These 7 T cell receptor beta chains were sequenced from one sample in a study of T cells in localized non-small cell lung cancer. TCRdb's table, derived via immunoSEQ multiplex PCR, lists solely in-frame clones and lacks some. This table holds around 130,000 clones, around 89% found once. The sample was peripheral blood, taken before any cancer treatment. These receptors were taken from a female donor older than 55 with stage I lung adenocarcinoma.

The genes are TRBV2 and TRBJ2-3; perhaps TRBD1 as D (5 bases). CDR1 and CDR2 from the germline V gene are SNHLY and FYNNEI. V was cut by 6 bases and J by 6 bases, with 16 bases left in between. The CDR3 runs 14 residues. Here the CDR3 reads CASRETALVDTQYF. DNA for the CDR3: TGTGCCAGCAGGGAGACAGCCCTAGTGGATACGCAGTATTTT.

This clone came up once. J is TRBJ2-7 and V is TRBV5-1, with 7 bases identical to TRBD2. The CDR3 runs to 13 residues. Germline trimming cut 0 bases from V and 6 bases from J; bases unmatched to any gene: 3. Per the germline V gene, CDR1 is SGHRS and CDR2 is YFSETQ. CDR3 sequence reads: CASSLVQRGEQYF. The CDR3 region has the DNA TGCGCCAGCAGCTTGGTTCAGCGGGGCGAGCAGTACTTC.

The chain links TRBV6-5 to TRBJ1-2; D not certain. CDR3 size: 13 residues. The germline CDR1 and CDR2 sequences are MNHEY and SVGAGI. Trimming removed 10 bases from V and 5 bases from J, with 17 bases in between. CDR3 sequence: CATGLPPGYGYTF. The CDR3 bases are TGTGCCACAGGCCTCCCGCCCGGGTATGGCTACACCTTC.

This clone was counted once. V is TRBV7-3 and J is TRBJ2-3, with TRBD1 as a possible D gene (5 bases). Germline V lookup: CDR1 SGHTA, CDR2 FQGTGA. This CDR3 is built from 14 residues. The V gene lost 4 bases and the J gene lost 1 base, with 9 bases spanning the gap. The chain's CDR3 is CASSSGRGTDTQYF. As DNA, the CDR3 is TGTGCCAGCAGCTCCGGCAGGGGCACAGATACGCAGTATTTT.

This clone was seen once. V gene TRBV2 combines with J gene TRBJ2-5; either TRBD1 or TRBD2 may supply D (5 bases each). CDR3 length: 11 residues. V shed 6 bases and J shed 5 bases, with 7 bases lying between them. Germline CDR1 is SNHLY and CDR2 is FYNNEI. The CDR3 spells CASSGAETQYF. In nucleotides, the CDR3 is TGTGCCAGCAGCGGGGCCGAGACCCAGTACTTC.

Regarding this clone: At one boundary the junction diverges from the germline segment, which might be a read error. The chain recombines TRBV7-3 with TRBJ2-5; D possibly matches TRBD1 or TRBD2 (5 bases each). Per the germline V gene, CDR1 is SGHTA and CDR2 is FQGTGA. The CDR3 extends over 14 amino acids. CDR3 DNA sequence: TGTGCCAGCAGCCCCGGCTGGGACCAGGAGACCCAGTACTTC. It specifies CASSPGWDQETQYF.

This clone has a single count. The gene calls are TRBV19 and TRBJ1-5; D gene uncertain. Trimming cost V 7 bases and J 3 bases, with 10 bases left between them. The germline V gene has CDR1 LNHDA and CDR2 SQIVND (reference sequence). The CDR3 is 13 amino acids. The CDR3 loop is CASNLVNNQPQHF. The CDR3 DNA reads as TGTGCCAGTAATCTAGTGAACAATCAGCCCCAGCATTTT.